This T cell receptor (beta chain) was identified in a study of siplizumab effects on memory and regulatory T cells. The CDR3 sequence is 12 residues long. CDR1 is MNHEY, CDR2 SMNVEV, per germline (reference sequence). V shed 6 bases and J shed 3 bases, with 9 bases lying between them. Regarding the study as a whole: It was not possible to assign a naive or memory phenotype to roughly 80-96% of proliferating CD4+ or CD8+ clones. Unstimulated naive T cells seemed to show more diversity than memory cells did, and they also seemed to be among the major contributors to the alloresponse. Proliferating Tregs' suppressive function in siplizumab cultures went unconfirmed. Reactions containing siplizumab showed mappable alloreactive CD4+ clones averaging approximately 75% Treg-derived, versus about 28% in controls.

The repertoire was sequenced with immunoSEQ multiplex PCR; TCRdb's copy has only in-frame clones and lacks some. The sample lists tens of thousands of clones; 91% were seen once. On this clone itself: Its target is not known.

The clonotype originates from a human donor in good health. The rearrangement links TRBV27 to TRBJ2-7; D perhaps matches TRBD1 (5 bases). Material: CD8+ T cells sorted from blood. The DNA of the CDR3 is TGTGCCAGCAGCTGGGGCGGCTACGAGCAGTACTTC. Translated, it gives CASSWGGYEQYF.